This note documents a single T cell receptor beta chain sequence. This CDR3 region has 14 residues. CDR1 SGHTA and CDR2 FQGTGA come from the germline V gene. The trim removed 3 bases at V and 9 bases at J, leaving 6 bases unmatched. The sample belongs to a study of blood T cell repertoires in COVID-19. Study-wide background: Material from acute and convalescent COVID-19 was sourced from the United States, Italy and Spain.

Seattle cases were enrolled at active infection and followed longitudinally. Per the authors' pipeline: The authors estimated nucleated cell counts from reference gene primer amplification. Generated by immunoSEQ multiplex PCR, the TCRdb table keeps only in-frame clones and is missing some. V, J and clone size derive from that table, while D and trimming were established from the DNA sequence. The table has about 130,000 clones, around 85% seen once. The sequence came from a woman older than 75 with COVID-19, enrolled during active disease. Sequencing was carried out using peripheral blood. J is TRBJ2-2 and V is TRBV7-3; 8 bases align to TRBD1. Written as DNA, the CDR3 is TGTGCCAGCAGCTTTTCAGGGGGCGGACGGGAGCTGTTTTTT. Its protein is CASSFSGGGRELFF.